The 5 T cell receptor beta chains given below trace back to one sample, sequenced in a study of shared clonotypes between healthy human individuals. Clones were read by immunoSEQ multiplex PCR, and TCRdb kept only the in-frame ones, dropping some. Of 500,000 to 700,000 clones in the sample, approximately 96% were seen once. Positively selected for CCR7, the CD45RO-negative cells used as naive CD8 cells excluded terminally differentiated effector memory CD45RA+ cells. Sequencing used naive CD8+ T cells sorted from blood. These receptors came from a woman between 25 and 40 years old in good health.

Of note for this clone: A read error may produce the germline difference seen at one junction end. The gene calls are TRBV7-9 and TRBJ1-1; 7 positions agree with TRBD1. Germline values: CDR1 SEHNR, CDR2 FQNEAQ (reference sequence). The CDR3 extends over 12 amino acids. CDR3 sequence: CASSPTGAEAAF. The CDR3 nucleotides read TGTGCCAGCAGCCCCACAGGGGCGGAGGCGGCCTTT.

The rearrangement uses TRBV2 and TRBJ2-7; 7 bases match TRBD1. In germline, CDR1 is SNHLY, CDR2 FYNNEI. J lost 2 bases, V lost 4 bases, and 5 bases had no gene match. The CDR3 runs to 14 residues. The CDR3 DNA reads TGTGCCAGCAGTGCCCTGACAGGGACCTACGAGCAGTACTTC. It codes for CASSALTGTYEQYF.

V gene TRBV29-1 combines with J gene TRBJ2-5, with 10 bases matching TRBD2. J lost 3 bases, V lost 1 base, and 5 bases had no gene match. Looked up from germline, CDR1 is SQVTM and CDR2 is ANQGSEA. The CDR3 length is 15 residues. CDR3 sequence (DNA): TGCAGCGTTGAAGTCTTCCTAGCGGGAGAAGAGACCCAGTACTTC. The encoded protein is CSVEVFLAGEETQYF.

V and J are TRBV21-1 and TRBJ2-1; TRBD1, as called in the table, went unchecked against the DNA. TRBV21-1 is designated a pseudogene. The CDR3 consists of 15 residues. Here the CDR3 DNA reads TGTGCCAGCAGCAAATCGGGACAGGAAGGGGGTGGGCAGTTCTTC. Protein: CASSKSGQEGGGQFF.

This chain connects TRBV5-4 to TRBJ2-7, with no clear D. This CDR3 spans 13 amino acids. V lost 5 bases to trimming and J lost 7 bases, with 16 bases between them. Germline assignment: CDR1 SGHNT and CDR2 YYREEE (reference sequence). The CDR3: CASSKEGLSEQYF. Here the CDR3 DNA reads TGTGCCAGCAGTAAGGAAGGGTTGAGTGAGCAGTACTTC.